This T cell receptor (beta chain) was documented in a study of T cell changes during pregnancy in multiple sclerosis. This CDR3 region has 14 residues. After removal of 5 bases from V and 5 bases from J, the junction contained 6 bases not matched to a gene. From germline, CDR1 is SGHTA and CDR2 FQGNSA. Assay: immunoSEQ multiplex PCR; the TCRdb copy retains only in-frame clones and omits some. The sample has 100,000 or so clones; roughly 92% are singletons. The receptor comes from a female donor with multiple sclerosis, enrolled in a pregnancy study. The V and J genes are TRBV7-2 and TRBJ2-3; 8 bases are shared with TRBD2. Sequenced here: peripheral blood, sampled in the second trimester of pregnancy. Written as DNA, the CDR3 is TGTGCCAGCAGCCCCGGACTAGCTCGAGATACGCAGTATTTT. Protein: CASSPGLARDTQYF. The whole variable domain, remainder taken from reference TRBV7-2 and TRBJ2-3, is GAGVSQSPSNKVTEKGKDVELRCDPISGHTALYWYRQSLGQGLEFLIYFQGNSAPDKSGLPSDRFSAERTGGSVSTLTIQRTQQEDSAVYLCASSPGLARDTQYFGPGTRLTVL.